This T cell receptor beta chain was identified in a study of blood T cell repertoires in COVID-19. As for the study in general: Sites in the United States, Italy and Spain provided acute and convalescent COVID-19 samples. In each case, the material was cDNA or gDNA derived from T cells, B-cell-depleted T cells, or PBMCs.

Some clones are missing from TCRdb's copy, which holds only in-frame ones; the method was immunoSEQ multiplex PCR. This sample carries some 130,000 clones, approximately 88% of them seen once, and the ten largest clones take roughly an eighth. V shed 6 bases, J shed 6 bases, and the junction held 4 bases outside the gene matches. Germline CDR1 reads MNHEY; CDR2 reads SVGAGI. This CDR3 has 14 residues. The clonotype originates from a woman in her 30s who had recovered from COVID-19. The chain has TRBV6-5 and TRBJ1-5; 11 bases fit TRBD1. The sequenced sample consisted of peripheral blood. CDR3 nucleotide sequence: TGTGCCAGCAGAGCCGGGACAGGGGGTCAGCCCCAGCATTTT. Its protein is CASRAGTGGQPQHF.